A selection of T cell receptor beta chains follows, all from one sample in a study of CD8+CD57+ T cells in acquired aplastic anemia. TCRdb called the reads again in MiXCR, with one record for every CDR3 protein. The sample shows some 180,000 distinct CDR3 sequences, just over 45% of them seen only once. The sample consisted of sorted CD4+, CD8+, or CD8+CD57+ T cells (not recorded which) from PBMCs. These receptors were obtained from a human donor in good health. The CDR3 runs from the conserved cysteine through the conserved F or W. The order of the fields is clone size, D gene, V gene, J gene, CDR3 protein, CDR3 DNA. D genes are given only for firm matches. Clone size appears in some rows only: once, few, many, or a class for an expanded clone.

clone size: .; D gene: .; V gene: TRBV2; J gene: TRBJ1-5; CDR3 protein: CASALTGYSNQPQHF; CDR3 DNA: TGTGCCAGCGCCCTAACAGGGTATAGCAATCAGCCCCAGCATTTT
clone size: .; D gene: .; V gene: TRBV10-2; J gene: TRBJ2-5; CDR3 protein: CASRGGYQETQYF; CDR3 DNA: TGCGCCAGCAGGGGTGGATACCAGGAGACCCAGTACTTC
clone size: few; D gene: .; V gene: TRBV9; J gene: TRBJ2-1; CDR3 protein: CASAVSSYNEQFF; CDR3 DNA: TGTGCTTCAGCGGTGAGCTCCTACAATGAGCAGTTCTTC
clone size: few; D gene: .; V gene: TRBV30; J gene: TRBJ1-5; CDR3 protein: CAWSGELGQPQHF; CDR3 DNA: TGTGCCTGGAGTGGGGAACTTGGTCAGCCCCAGCATTTT
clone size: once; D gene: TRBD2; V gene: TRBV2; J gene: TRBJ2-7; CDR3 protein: CASSGTSGRDSSYEQYF; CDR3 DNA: TGTGCCAGCAGTGGGACTAGCGGGAGGGACAGCTCCTACGAGCAGTACTTC
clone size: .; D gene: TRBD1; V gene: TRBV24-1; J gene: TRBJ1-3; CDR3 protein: CATSDPQGAAGNTIYF; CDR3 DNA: TGTGCCACCAGTGATCCCCAGGGGGCCGCTGGAAACACCATATATTTT
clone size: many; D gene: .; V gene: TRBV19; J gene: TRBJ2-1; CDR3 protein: CASKLTSSYNEQFF; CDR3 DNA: TGTGCCAGTAAACTCACTAGCTCCTACAATGAGCAGTTCTTC
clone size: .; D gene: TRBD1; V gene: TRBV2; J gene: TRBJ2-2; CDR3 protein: CASKGTGAGELFF; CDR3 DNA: TGTGCCAGCAAAGGGACAGGGGCCGGGGAGCTGTTTTTT
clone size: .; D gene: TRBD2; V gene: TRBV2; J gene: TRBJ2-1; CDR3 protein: CASRGLASYNEQFF; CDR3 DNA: TGTGCCAGCAGGGGACTAGCATCCTACAATGAGCAGTTCTTC
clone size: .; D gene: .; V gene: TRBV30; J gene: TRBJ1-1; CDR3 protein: CAWSGQVLNTEAFF; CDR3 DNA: TGTGCCTGGAGTGGGCAGGTTTTGAACACTGAAGCTTTCTTT
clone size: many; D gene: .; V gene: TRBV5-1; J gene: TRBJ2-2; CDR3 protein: CASSLSSAYTGELFF; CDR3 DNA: TGCGCCAGCAGCTTGTCTAGCGCTTACACCGGGGAGCTGTTTTTT
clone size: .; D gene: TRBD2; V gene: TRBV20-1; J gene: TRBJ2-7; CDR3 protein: CSARGLDKYEQYF; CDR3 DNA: TGCAGTGCTAGGGGACTAGATAAGTACGAGCAGTACTTC
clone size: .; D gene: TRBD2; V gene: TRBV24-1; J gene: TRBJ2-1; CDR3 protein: CATSDLGLAGYEQFF; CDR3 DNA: TGTGCCACCAGTGATCTCGGACTAGCGGGGTACGAGCAGTTCTTC
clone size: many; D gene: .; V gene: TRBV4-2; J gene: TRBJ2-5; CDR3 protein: CASSQIAGGGEEETQYF; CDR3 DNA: TGTGCCAGCAGCCAAATAGCCGGTGGGGGCGAGGAAGAGACCCAGTACTTC
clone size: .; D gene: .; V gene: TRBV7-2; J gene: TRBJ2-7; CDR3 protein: CASSFARGAGEQYF; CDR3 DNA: TGTGCCAGCAGCTTCGCCCGAGGAGCAGGCGAGCAGTACTTC
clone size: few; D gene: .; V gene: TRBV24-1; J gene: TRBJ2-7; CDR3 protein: CATSARNSYEQYF; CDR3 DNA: TGTGCCACCAGTGCCCGAAATTCCTACGAGCAGTACTTC
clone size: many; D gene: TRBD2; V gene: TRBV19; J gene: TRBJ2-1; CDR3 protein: CASSIGLAVVYNEQFF; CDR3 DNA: TGTGCCAGTAGTATCGGTCTAGCGGTGGTCTACAATGAGCAGTTCTTC
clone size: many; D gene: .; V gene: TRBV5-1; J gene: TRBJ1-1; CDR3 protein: CASSLTGNTEAFF; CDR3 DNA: TGTGCCAGCAGCTTGACAGGGAACACTGAAGCTTTCTTT
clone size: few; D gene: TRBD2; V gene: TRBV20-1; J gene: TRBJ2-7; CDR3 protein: CSADLAGGPLDEQYF; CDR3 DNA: TGCAGTGCCGACCTAGCGGGAGGGCCGTTGGACGAGCAGTACTTC
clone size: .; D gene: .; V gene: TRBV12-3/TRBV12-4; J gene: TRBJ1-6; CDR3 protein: CASNRGGLNSPLHF; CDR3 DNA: TGTGCCAGCAACCGAGGGGGTCTGAATTCACCCCTCCACTTT
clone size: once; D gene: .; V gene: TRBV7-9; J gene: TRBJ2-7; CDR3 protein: CASSLGVTYEQYF; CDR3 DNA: TGTGCCAGCAGCCTGGGGGTAACCTACGAGCAGTACTTC
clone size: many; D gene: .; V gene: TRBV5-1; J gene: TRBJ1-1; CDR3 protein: CASSLGVEQAGAFF; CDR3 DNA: TGCGCCAGCAGCTTGGGAGTCGAACAAGCTGGAGCTTTCTTT
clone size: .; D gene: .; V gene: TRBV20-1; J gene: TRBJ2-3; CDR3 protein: CSAQGGPGDTQYF; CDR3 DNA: TGCAGTGCTCAGGGGGGGCCGGGAGATACGCAGTATTTT
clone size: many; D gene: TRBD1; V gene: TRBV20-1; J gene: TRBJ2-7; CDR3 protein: CSAQGQVLGEQYF; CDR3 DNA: TGCAGTGCGCAAGGACAGGTATTGGGGGAGCAGTACTTC
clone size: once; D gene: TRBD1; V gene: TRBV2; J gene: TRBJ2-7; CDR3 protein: CASRGQVYEQYF; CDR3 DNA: TGTGCCAGCCGTGGACAGGTCTACGAGCAGTACTTC
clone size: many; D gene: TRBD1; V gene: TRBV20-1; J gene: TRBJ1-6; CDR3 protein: CSASPRPGGDNSPLHF; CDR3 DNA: TGCAGTGCTAGCCCGAGGCCAGGGGGAGACAATTCACCCCTCCACTTT
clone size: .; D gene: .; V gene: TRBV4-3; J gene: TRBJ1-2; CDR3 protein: CASSQESRTVYGYTF; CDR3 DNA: TGCGCCAGCAGCCAAGAGAGTCGGACAGTCTATGGCTACACCTTC
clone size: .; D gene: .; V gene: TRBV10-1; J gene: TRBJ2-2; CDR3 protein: CASSYRAGGELFF; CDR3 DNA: TGCGCCAGCAGTTATAGAGCAGGAGGGGAGCTGTTTTTT
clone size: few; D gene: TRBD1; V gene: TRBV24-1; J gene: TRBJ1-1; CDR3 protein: CATSDRDRRLNTEAFF; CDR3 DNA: TGTGCCACCAGTGATAGGGACAGGCGATTGAACACTGAAGCTTTCTTT
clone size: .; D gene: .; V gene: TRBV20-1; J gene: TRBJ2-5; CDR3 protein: CSASTVGQQETQYF; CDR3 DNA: TGCAGTGCTAGTACGGTCGGGCAGCAAGAGACCCAGTACTTC
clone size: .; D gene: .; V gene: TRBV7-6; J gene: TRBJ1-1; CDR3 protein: CASSSSENTEAFF; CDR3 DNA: TGTGCCAGTAGCTCGTCCGAGAACACTGAAGCTTTCTTT
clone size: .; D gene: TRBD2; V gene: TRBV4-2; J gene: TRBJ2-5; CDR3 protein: CASSRAGGFQETQYF; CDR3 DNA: TGTGCCAGCAGCCGAGCGGGGGGTTTTCAAGAGACCCAGTACTTC
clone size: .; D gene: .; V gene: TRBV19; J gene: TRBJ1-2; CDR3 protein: CASSIAGDSNYGYTF; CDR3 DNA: TGTGCCAGTAGTATAGCGGGGGACTCTAACTATGGCTACACCTTC
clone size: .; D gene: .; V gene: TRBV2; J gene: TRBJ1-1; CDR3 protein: CASSQTQATNTEAFF; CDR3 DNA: TGTGCCAGCAGCCAGACACAGGCCACGAACACTGAAGCTTTCTTT
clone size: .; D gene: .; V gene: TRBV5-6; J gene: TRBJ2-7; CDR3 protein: CASSLKYRDSVGHEQYF; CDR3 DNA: TGTGCCAGCAGCTTAAAGTACCGGGACTCAGTGGGGCATGAGCAGTACTTC
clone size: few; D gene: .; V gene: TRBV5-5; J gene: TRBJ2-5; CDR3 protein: CASSLPRHETQYF; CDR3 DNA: TGTGCCAGCAGCTTGCCGAGGCACGAGACCCAGTACTTC
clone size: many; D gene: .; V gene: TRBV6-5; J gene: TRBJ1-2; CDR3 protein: CASSYRGSGYTF; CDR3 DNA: TGTGCCAGCAGTTATCGGGGGTCTGGCTACACCTTC
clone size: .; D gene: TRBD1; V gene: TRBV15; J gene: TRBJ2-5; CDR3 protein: CATSRATGGGETQYF; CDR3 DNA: TGTGCCACCAGCAGAGCAACAGGGGGTGGTGAGACCCAGTACTTC
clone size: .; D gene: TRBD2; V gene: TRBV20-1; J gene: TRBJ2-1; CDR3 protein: CSAHQGLAGGGEQFF; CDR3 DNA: TGCAGTGCTCACCAGGGACTAGCGGGAGGTGGTGAGCAGTTCTTC
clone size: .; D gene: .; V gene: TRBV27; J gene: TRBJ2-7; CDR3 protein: CASSFSINSYNEQYF; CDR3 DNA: TGTGCCAGCAGTTTTAGCATAAACTCCTACAATGAGCAGTACTTC
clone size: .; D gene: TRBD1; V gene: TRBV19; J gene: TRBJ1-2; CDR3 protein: CASTHPPTGLGYTF; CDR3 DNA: TGTGCCAGTACCCATCCCCCGACAGGGCTCGGCTACACCTTC